The next 18 T cell receptor beta chains were all read from a single sample in a study of PD-1 blockade in classical Hodgkin lymphoma. Sequenced by immunoSEQ multiplex PCR; TCRdb stores in-frame clones only, minus some. The table lists some 33,000 clones, about 70% of them singletons. This sample's time point: cycle 4 day 1 (C4D1), after more than five weeks of nivolumab. All patients relapsed after autologous stem cell transplantation, and brentuximab vedotin exposure varied. The sample consisted of peripheral blood mononuclear cells (PBMCs), taken before the fourth cycle of nivolumab. The source of these receptors is a human donor with classical Hodgkin lymphoma.

The V gene is TRBV7-2, the J gene TRBJ2-1; TRBD1 might be the D (6 bases). V was trimmed by 5 bases and J by 6 bases, leaving 20 bases between them. Germline V CDR1 and CDR2: SGHTA, FQGNSA. The CDR3 runs to 16 residues. The CDR3: CASSPRSRQVSNEQFF. CDR3 DNA sequence: TGTGCCAGCAGCCCACGGAGTAGACAGGTTAGCAATGAGCAGTTCTTC.

Worth noting for this clone: The sample has other DNA sequences that encode this CDR3 too. The chain employs TRBV19 and TRBJ1-2, with D hard to call. The CDR3 runs 14 residues. Between the trimmed V and J ends, which lost 1 base and 2 bases, there was a span of 8 bases. In germline, CDR1 is LNHDA, CDR2 SQIVND (reference sequence). The CDR3 region is CASSIGGRNYGYTF. The CDR3 nucleotides read TGTGCCAGTAGTATAGGCGGCAGAAACTATGGCTACACCTTC.

In this sample, this clone turned up a few times. The chain links TRBV28 to TRBJ1-2; TRBD1 agrees at 10 bases. Germline V gene lookup returns CDR1 MDHEN and CDR2 SYDVKM. The CDR3 runs to 15 residues. Trimming at V came to 3 bases and at J to 5 bases, leaving 6 bases not matched to a gene. This chain's CDR3 is CASSLGQGRWYGYTF. The CDR3 bases are TGTGCCAGCAGTTTGGGACAGGGGAGATGGTATGGCTACACCTTC.

This clone showed up just a few times. The gene calls are TRBV6-4 and TRBJ2-3, with TRBD1 matching 7 bases. CDR1 and CDR2 (germline): MRHNA, SNTAGT. V was clipped by 1 base and J by 6 bases; unmatched bases: 4. The CDR3 sequence is 14 residues long. The CDR3 loop is CASSDLTGADTQYF. The CDR3 region has the DNA TGTGCCAGCAGTGACTTAACAGGGGCTGATACGCAGTATTTT.

V is TRBV7-2 and J is TRBJ2-7; TRBD1 is a possible D gene (5 bases). The germline CDR1 and CDR2 sequences are SGHTA and FQGNSA. Trimming stripped 7 bases from V and 0 bases from J, with 16 bases between. The CDR3 runs to 15 residues. The CDR3 is CASTQGVISSYEQYF. CDR3 bases: TGTGCCAGCACGCAGGGCGTTATAAGCTCCTACGAGCAGTACTTC. The variable domain in full, with the rest retrieved from reference TRBV7-2 and TRBJ2-7, is GAGVSQSPSNKVTEKGKDVELRCDPISGHTALYWYRQSLGQGLEFLIYFQGNSAPDKSGLPSDRFSAERTGGSVSTLTIQRTQQEDSAVYLCASTQGVISSYEQYFGPGTRLTVT.

The chain is built from TRBV6-5 and TRBJ1-2; D may be TRBD1 (6 bases). This CDR3 is built from 12 residues. Germline loops: CDR1 MNHEY, CDR2 SVGAGI. Trimming stripped 6 bases from V and 4 bases from J, with 9 bases between. The CDR3 loop is CASSTGPYGYTF. CDR3 DNA: TGTGCCAGCAGCACAGGGCCCTATGGCTACACCTTC.

This clone was recorded only once. J is TRBJ1-3 and V is TRBV5-6, with 7 bases aligning to TRBD1. The CDR3 length is 13 residues. V shed 3 bases, J shed 4 bases, and the junction held 1 base outside the gene matches. Germline V gives CDR1 SGHDT, CDR2 YYEEEE. Written as DNA, the CDR3 is TGTGCCAGCAGCTCGGGACAGGGAAACACCATATATTTT. Its protein is CASSSGQGNTIYF.

The chain carries TRBV6-6 and TRBJ2-7, with 7 bases matching TRBD1. Germline V gene sequence: CDR1 MNHNY, CDR2 SVGAGI (reference sequence). Unmatched junction bases numbered 10, after V lost 7 bases and J lost 7 bases. CDR3 size: 13 residues. This chain's CDR3 is CASNPLQGKEQYF. In DNA form, the CDR3 reads TGTGCCAGCAACCCACTACAGGGGAAAGAGCAGTACTTC.

This clone showed up just once. This chain joins TRBV5-6 and TRBJ1-6; the D is unclear. Germline CDR1 reads SGHDT; CDR2 reads YYEEEE. Trimming cost V 4 bases and J 6 bases, with 11 bases left between them. This CDR3 region has 14 residues. CDR3 sequence (DNA): TGTGCCAGCAGCGCGGGCATAACTAATTCACCCCTCCACTTT. Translation gives CASSAGITNSPLHF.

The chain employs TRBV5-1 and TRBJ1-3; no clear D gene. CDR1 and CDR2 (germline): SGHRS, YFSETQ. There are 15 residues in the CDR3. Trimming removed 4 bases from V and 0 bases from J, with 11 bases in between. The CDR3 region is CASSLGEFSGNTIYF. The DNA of the CDR3 is TGCGCCAGCAGCCTGGGTGAATTCTCTGGAAACACCATATATTTT.

The J gene is TRBJ1-2, the V gene TRBV25-1; D is perhaps TRBD1 (6 bases). V was shortened by 3 bases and J by 13 bases, with 18 bases between the two germline ends. Germline V CDR1 and CDR2: MGHDK, SYGVNS. The CDR3 extends over 13 amino acids. The CDR3 nucleotides read TGTGCCAGCAGTGACTTCCCGGACAGTGGTGCCACCTTC. Its translation: CASSDFPDSGATF.

This chain joins TRBV4-3 and TRBJ1-4, with D possibly TRBD1 on 5 matching bases. Germline-derived CDR1 and CDR2 are LGHNA and YSLEER. This CDR3 contains 14 residues. V was cut by 7 bases and J by 7 bases, with 16 bases left in between. The CDR3 DNA reads as TGCGCCAGCAAGGTCGAGCAGGGACGTGAAAAACTGTTTTTT. This encodes CASKVEQGREKLFF.

J is TRBJ1-5 and V is TRBV7-2; D perhaps matches TRBD1 (6 bases). V dropped 2 bases and J dropped 4 bases, with 12 bases sitting between them. The CDR3 totals 15 residues. Germline loops: CDR1 SGHTA, CDR2 FQGNSA. The CDR3 reads CASSLYQGLNQPQHF. The CDR3 DNA reads TGTGCCAGCAGCTTATACCAGGGGCTTAATCAGCCCCAGCATTTT.

The V and J genes are TRBV14 and TRBJ1-1; D remains unclear. Trimming took 3 bases from V and 3 from J, leaving 5 bases between them. This CDR3 is 12 amino acids long. From germline, CDR1 is SGHDN and CDR2 FVKESK. This CDR3 reads CASSQVYTEAFF. CDR3 DNA sequence: TGTGCCAGCAGCCAGGTGTACACTGAAGCTTTCTTT.

By frequency in the sample, this clone is medium-sized (0.01 to 0.1%). This chain connects TRBV4-2 to TRBJ1-4, with 9 bases that match TRBD1. The CDR3 sequence is 22 residues long. J lost 0 bases, V lost 0 bases, and 17 bases had no gene match. The germline V gene has CDR1 LGHNA and CDR2 YNFKEQ. CDR3 amino acids: CASSQDVSGTGTRSATNEKLFF. DNA for the CDR3: TGTGCCAGCAGCCAAGATGTTTCCGGGACAGGGACGCGAAGTGCAACTAATGAAAAACTGTTTTTT.

The chain carries TRBV6-4 and TRBJ2-2; TRBD2 agrees at 8 bases. The V segment lost 2 bases and the J segment 1 base; nucleotides outside the gene matches: 0. CDR3 length equals 15 residues. Germline CDR1 is MRHNA and CDR2 is SNTAGT. This chain's CDR3 is CASSDLAGNTGELFF. The CDR3 DNA sequence: TGTGCCAGCAGTGACCTAGCGGGGAACACCGGGGAGCTGTTTTTT.

J is TRBJ2-7 and V is TRBV5-1, with D possibly matching TRBD1 (5 bases). The V gene's germline CDR1 is SGHRS and CDR2 YFSETQ. The CDR3 is 13 residues long. Trimming cost V 1 base and J 5 bases, with 10 bases left between them. The chain's CDR3 is CASSLSPGNEQYF. The CDR3 DNA reads TGCGCCAGCAGCTTGTCCCCAGGGAACGAGCAGTACTTC.

This rearrangement joins TRBV5-1 to TRBJ1-1; no definite D call. With 0 bases removed from V and 0 bases from J, the gap between germline ends came to 6 bases. The CDR3 contains 14 residues. Germline V gene lookup returns CDR1 SGHRS and CDR2 YFSETQ. CDR3 DNA sequence: TGCGCCAGCAGCTTGGGCAGTTTGAACACTGAAGCTTTCTTT. Translating gives CASSLGSLNTEAFF.